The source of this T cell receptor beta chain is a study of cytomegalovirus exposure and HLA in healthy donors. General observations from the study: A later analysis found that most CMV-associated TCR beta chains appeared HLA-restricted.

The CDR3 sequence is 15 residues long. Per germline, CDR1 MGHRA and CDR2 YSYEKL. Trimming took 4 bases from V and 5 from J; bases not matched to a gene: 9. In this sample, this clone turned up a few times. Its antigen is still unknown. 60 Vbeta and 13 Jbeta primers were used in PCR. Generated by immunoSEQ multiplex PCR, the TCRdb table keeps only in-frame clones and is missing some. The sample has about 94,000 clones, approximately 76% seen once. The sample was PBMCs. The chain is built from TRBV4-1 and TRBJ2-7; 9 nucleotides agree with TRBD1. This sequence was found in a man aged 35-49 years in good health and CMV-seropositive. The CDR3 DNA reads TGCGCCAGCAGCCGAACGACAGGGGGTCAAGACGAGCAGTACTTC. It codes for CASSRTTGGQDEQYF.